This entry lists 16 T cell receptor beta chains sequenced from one sample in a study of blood T cells in healthy people across ages. Combining a sample-barcoded 5' primer with a J-beta primer mix, a second PCR ran for roughly 7 to 12 cycles. TCRdb used MiXCR to reprocess the 5' RACE reads, holding one entry per CDR3 protein. Of about 1.1 million distinct CDR3 sequences listed, around two fifths were seen once; the top ten hold around 14%. Source material: blood. The receptors come from a man younger than 30 in good health.

This clonotype has a handful of counts. The chain joins TRBV7-2 to TRBJ2-1; possibly TRBD2 for D (6 bases). This CDR3 region has 13 residues. Germline V CDR1 and CDR2: SGHTA, FQGNSA. Trimming cost V 4 bases and J 8 bases, with 12 bases left between them. In DNA form, the CDR3 reads TGTGCCAGCAGCTGGAGGACTAAGGATGAGCAGTTCTTC. It yields the protein CASSWRTKDEQFF.

This clonotype was recorded a few times. This chain uses TRBV6-2 or TRBV6-3 with TRBJ2-1, with D perhaps matching TRBD1 or TRBD2 (6 bases each). Germline V gene data show CDR1 as MNHEY and CDR2 as SVGEGT. The V end lost 4 bases, the J end lost 3 bases, and 10 bases lay between the germline ends. This CDR3 is built from 14 residues. For the CDR3, the DNA is TGTGCCAGCAGTTGGGGGGCGAACTACAATGAGCAGTTCTTC. Protein product: CASSWGANYNEQFF.

The rearrangement uses TRBV2 and TRBJ1-4; D is unresolved. Trimming left V 8 bases short and J 6 bases short, with 13 bases between. The CDR3 consists of 13 residues. The germline gives CDR1 SNHLY, CDR2 FYNNEI. CDR3: CASGGASDEKLFF. CDR3 nucleotide sequence: TGTGCCAGCGGAGGCGCGTCGGATGAAAAACTGTTTTTT.

This chain connects TRBV5-1 to TRBJ2-5, with a possible D match to TRBD1 (5 bases). The V and J ends lost 0 bases and 9 bases respectively, with 12 bases between them. The germline CDR1 and CDR2 sequences are SGHRS and YFSETQ. The CDR3 spans 13 residues. The CDR3 is CASSLDRKESQYF. The DNA for the CDR3 is TGCGCCAGCAGCTTGGACAGGAAGGAGTCCCAGTACTTC.

The V and J genes are TRBV4-1 and TRBJ2-1, with D perhaps matching TRBD1 or TRBD2 (6 bases each). V was trimmed by 4 bases and J by 3 bases, leaving 19 bases between them. The germline CDR1 and CDR2 sequences are MGHRA and YSYEKL. This CDR3 contains 17 residues. CDR3 in DNA: TGCGCCAGCAGCCCGCTTCCTCCGGGGGCCCGCTACAATGAGCAGTTCTTC. Residues: CASSPLPPGARYNEQFF.

A note on this clonotype: A much bigger clone sits one base away, suggesting this may be a read error. This sequence joins TRBV7-9 and TRBJ2-3; TRBD1 aligns across 10 bases. The CDR3 is made up of 15 amino acids. CDR1 SEHNR and CDR2 FQNEAQ come from the germline V gene (reference sequence). Unmatched junction bases numbered 3, after V lost 5 bases and J lost 1 base. The CDR3 spells CASSIGQGGTDTQYF. CDR3 sequence (DNA): TGTGCCAGCAGCATAGGACAGGGGGGCACAGATACGCAGTATTTT.

This chain joins TRBV7-2 and TRBJ2-3; the D gene could be TRBD1 or TRBD2 (5 bases each). The CDR3 is 18 residues long. Germline CDR1 SGHTA, CDR2 FQGNSA. Trimming left V 1 base short and J 0 bases short, with 17 bases between. The DNA for the CDR3 is TGTGCCAGCAGCTTAGTTCGGGGCAGTTGGTCGAGCACAGATACGCAGTATTTT. Its protein is CASSLVRGSWSSTDTQYF.

The V call is TRBV11-2, the J call TRBJ2-1, with 8 positions matching TRBD2. This CDR3 region has 16 residues. V trimming: 4 bases; J trimming: 4 bases; junction bases outside the gene matches: 9. CDR1 and CDR2 from the germline V gene are SGHAT and FQNNGV. The CDR3 loop is CASSSLPSGRYNEQFF. In nucleotides, the CDR3 is TGTGCCAGCAGCTCACTCCCCAGCGGGAGATACAATGAGCAGTTCTTC.

Concerning this clonotype itself: The junction does not match germline at one end; this may be a read error. The J gene is TRBJ1-1, the V gene TRBV4-1; D is ambiguous. This CDR3 region has 15 residues. Per the germline V gene, CDR1 is MGHRA and CDR2 is YSYEKL. The CDR3 protein is CASSQVGLMNTEPFF. CDR3 in DNA: TGCGCCAGCAGCCAAGTAGGACTGATGAACACTGAACCTTTCTTT.

This clonotype was detected only a few times. The CDR3 reads CASSLSGTGTEAFF. CDR3 DNA sequence: TGTGCCAGTAGTCTCTCCGGGACGGGCACTGAAGCTTTCTTT. The gene calls are TRBV19 and TRBJ1-1; D is possibly TRBD1 (5 bases). Germline V gene lookup returns CDR1 LNHDA and CDR2 SQIVND (reference sequence). This CDR3 region has 14 residues. V lost 5 bases and J lost 4, with 14 bases in between.

The chain employs TRBV4-1 and TRBJ1-3, with D unresolved. The CDR3 runs to 16 residues. CDR1 is MGHRA, CDR2 YSYEKL, per germline. V dropped 0 bases and J dropped 1 base, with 10 bases sitting between them. The CDR3 protein is CASSQDYTSSGNTIYF. The CDR3 DNA is TGCGCCAGCAGCCAAGATTATACATCATCTGGAAACACCATATATTTT.

This clonotype was recorded only once. The rearrangement uses TRBV7-3 and TRBJ2-2; D is undetermined. The CDR3 is 14 amino acids. V was pared by 4 bases and J by 1 base, with 7 bases between. CDR1 SGHTA and CDR2 FQGTGA come from the germline V gene. The chain's CDR3 is CASSWSGNTGELFF. The DNA for the CDR3 is TGTGCCAGCAGCTGGTCAGGGAACACCGGGGAGCTGTTTTTT.

This clonotype was observed a few times. J is TRBJ2-3 and V is TRBV9; the match to TRBD1 covers 9 bases. V shed 4 bases, J shed 5 bases, and the junction held 11 bases outside the gene matches. The CDR3 runs 16 residues. The V gene's germline CDR1 is SGDLS and CDR2 YYNGEE. The CDR3 sequence is CASSFPRDRAEDTQYF. CDR3 nucleotides: TGTGCCAGCAGCTTCCCCCGGGACAGGGCTGAAGATACGCAGTATTTT.

The sample holds a few counts of this clonotype. The genes are TRBV7-2 and TRBJ1-5; D remains ambiguous. The V end lost 3 bases, the J end lost 0 bases, and 9 bases lay between the germline ends. The CDR3 loop spans 15 amino acids. The germline gives CDR1 SGHTA, CDR2 FQGNSA. CDR3 sequence: CASSLDNLSNQPQHF. In DNA form, the CDR3 reads TGTGCCAGCAGCTTGGATAACCTTAGCAATCAGCCCCAGCATTTT. The full variable domain, with the rest looked up from reference TRBV7-2 and TRBJ1-5, is GAGVSQSPSNKVTEKGKDVELRCDPISGHTALYWYRQSLGQGLEFLIYFQGNSAPDKSGLPSDRFSAERTGGSVSTLTIQRTQQEDSAVYLCASSLDNLSNQPQHFGDGTRLSIL.

The chain couples TRBV20-1 to TRBJ2-1; 11 positions agree with TRBD2. Germline CDR1 and CDR2: DFQATT and SNEGSKA (reference sequence). J was trimmed by 9 bases and V by 3 bases; bases with no gene match: 7. This CDR3 comprises 14 residues. The CDR3 reads CSASVAGGPGEQFF. DNA of the CDR3: TGCAGTGCTAGTGTAGCGGGGGGGCCGGGTGAGCAGTTCTTC.

This clonotype was counted a few times. The chain uses TRBV9 and TRBJ2-7, with a possible D match to TRBD2 (6 bases). This CDR3 contains 15 residues. The V and J ends lost 4 bases and 4 bases respectively, with 18 bases between them. Germline-derived CDR1 and CDR2 are SGDLS and YYNGEE. CDR3 in DNA: TGTGCCAGCAGCCCCCGATCGGGGGTAAGTTACGAGCAGTACTTC. Protein: CASSPRSGVSYEQYF.